Presented here are 31 T cell receptor beta chains from one specimen sequenced in a study of neurological immune-mediated disorders. Via MiXCR, TCRdb re-called the 5' RACE reads, giving one row per CDR3 protein. The sample has around 37,000 distinct CDR3 sequences, roughly 14% seen once. Source material: PBMCs. These receptors were taken from a woman aged 45-60 years with HTLV-1-associated myelopathy (HAM/TSP).

This clonotype was seen many times. The chain uses TRBV18 and TRBJ2-1; D gene unclear. Germline CDR1 is KGHSH and CDR2 is LQKENI. Trimming removed 0 bases from V and 4 bases from J, with 4 bases in between. This CDR3 is built from 13 residues. For the CDR3, the DNA is TGTGCCAGCTCACCACCCGGGTACAATGAGCAGTTCTTC. Its translation: CASSPPGYNEQFF.

The table lists this clonotype with many counts. This chain joins TRBV10-3 and TRBJ1-1; TRBD1 is a possible D gene (5 bases). The CDR3 covers 13 residues. Germline loops: CDR1 ENHRY, CDR2 SYGVKD. With 6 bases removed from V and 3 bases from J, the gap between germline ends came to 11 bases. CDR3 sequence reads: CAISRGGYTEAFF. The CDR3, as DNA: TGTGCCATCAGCCGGGGCGGGTACACTGAAGCTTTCTTT.

This clonotype was detected ten times or more. The rearrangement uses TRBV7-9 and TRBJ2-5, with D perhaps matching TRBD2 (6 bases). The V and J ends lost 1 base and 5 bases respectively, with 20 bases between them. The CDR3 is 17 residues long. Per germline, CDR1 SEHNR and CDR2 FQNEAQ (reference sequence). The CDR3 is CASSLDWRGPKGETQYF. The CDR3 DNA reads TGTGCCAGCAGCTTAGACTGGCGGGGCCCGAAAGGCGAGACCCAGTACTTC.

The sample holds many counts of this clonotype. The genes are TRBV6-6 and TRBJ1-5, with 7 bases lining up with TRBD1. The V segment lost 9 bases and the J segment 12 bases; nucleotides outside the gene matches: 8. Germline CDR1 is MNHNY and CDR2 is SVGAGI (reference sequence). The CDR3 loop spans 11 amino acids. CDR3 nucleotides: TGTGCCAGTGGCCAGGGGGGCCTCCAGCATTTT. Its translation: CASGQGGLQHF.

This sequence joins TRBV5-1 and TRBJ1-2; D is possibly TRBD1 (5 bases). The CDR3 has 13 residues. From germline, CDR1 is SGHRS and CDR2 YFSETQ. V was clipped by 0 bases and J by 6 bases, with 9 bases between them. The CDR3 region is CASSLVGEDGYTF. In nucleotides, the CDR3 is TGCGCCAGCAGCTTGGTAGGGGAGGATGGCTACACCTTC.

A remark on this clonotype: Germline and junction disagree at one end, which may indicate a read error. The chain combines TRBV5-1 with TRBJ2-3; a possible D gene is TRBD2 (7 bases). Germline CDR1 is SGHRS and CDR2 is YFSETQ. This CDR3 has 14 residues. This CDR3 is CTSRGLPGTDTQYF. The CDR3 nucleotides are TGCACCAGCAGGGGACTACCTGGCACAGATACGCAGTATTTT.

This clonotype was counted ten times or more. The chain is built from TRBV7-6 and TRBJ2-1, with D tentatively TRBD1 (5 bases). V lost 2 bases to trimming and J lost 8 bases, with 19 bases between them. This CDR3 spans 16 amino acids. Germline lookup yields CDR1 SGHVS and CDR2 FNYEAQ. This chain's CDR3 is CASSLSHEAGKYEQFF. As DNA, the CDR3 is TGTGCCAGCAGCTTAAGTCATGAGGCAGGGAAGTATGAGCAGTTCTTC.

Many counts were recorded for this clonotype. V usage is TRBV20-1 and J usage is TRBJ2-6; 10 nucleotides agree with TRBD1. From germline, CDR1 is DFQATT and CDR2 SNEGSKA (reference sequence). CDR3 length: 17 residues. V gave up 2 bases and J gave up 0 bases; unmatched junction bases: 4. The CDR3 bases are TGCAGTGCTAGACGGGACAGGGGATCCTCTGGGGCCAACGTCCTGACTTTC. This translates into CSARRDRGSSGANVLTF.

This clonotype has a count of ten or more. This sequence joins TRBV4-3 and TRBJ1-2; D unresolved. Germline loops: CDR1 LGHNA, CDR2 YSLEER. V was shortened by 0 bases and J by 2 bases, with 16 bases between the two germline ends. The CDR3 has 17 residues. CDR3 sequence (DNA): TGCGCCAGCAGCCAAGACTTTGCCTCCCGGCTCAACTATGGCTACACCTTC. Translating it yields CASSQDFASRLNYGYTF.

This clonotype was counted ten times or more. This chain joins TRBV20-1 and TRBJ2-5; D unclear. Germline V gene lookup returns CDR1 DFQATT and CDR2 SNEGSKA (reference sequence). Deletions cut 0 bases from V and 1 base from J, with 9 bases between. CDR3 length equals 14 residues. CDR3 coding DNA: TGCAGTGCTAGAGATCGGCAGGCCCAAGAGACCCAGTACTTC. Its translation: CSARDRQAQETQYF.

This clonotype was detected ten times or more. The V call is TRBV5-6, the J call TRBJ1-6, with D possibly matching TRBD1 (6 bases). V was pared by 3 bases and J by 9 bases, with 13 bases between. CDR1 and CDR2 from the germline V gene are SGHDT and YYEEEE. The CDR3 is 14 amino acids. The CDR3 here is CASSYGQSGSPLHF. CDR3 nucleotides: TGTGCCAGCAGCTACGGACAGTCCGGTTCACCCCTCCACTTT.

This clonotype was picked up many times. The chain is built from TRBV7-2 and TRBJ2-5, with D perhaps given as TRBD1 or TRBD2 (5 bases each). Germline loops: CDR1 SGHTA, CDR2 FQGNSA. Between the trimmed V and J ends, which lost 1 base and 6 bases, there was a span of 12 bases. This CDR3 region has 14 residues. In DNA, the CDR3 is TGTGCCAGCAGCTTAGACGGGGACGTGCAGACCCAGTACTTC. Its translation is CASSLDGDVQTQYF. The whole variable domain, filled in from reference TRBV7-2 and TRBJ2-5, reads GAGVSQSPSNKVTEKGKDVELRCDPISGHTALYWYRQSLGQGLEFLIYFQGNSAPDKSGLPSDRFSAERTGGSVSTLTIQRTQQEDSAVYLCASSLDGDVQTQYFGPGTRLLVL.

At least ten counts were recorded for this clonotype. The genes are TRBV29-1 and TRBJ2-3, with TRBD2 matching 10 bases. The CDR3 is made up of 14 amino acids. CDR1 is SQVTM, CDR2 ANQGSEA, per germline. V lost 3 bases and J lost 4; bases outside the gene matches: 4. The chain's CDR3 is CSVDPSGGADTQYF. The CDR3 coding sequence is TGCAGCGTTGACCCTAGCGGGGGAGCAGATACGCAGTATTTT.

This clonotype was found many times. This sequence joins TRBV5-1 and TRBJ2-3; 7 bases align to TRBD1. Germline lookup yields CDR1 SGHRS and CDR2 YFSETQ. This CDR3 region has 15 residues. Trimming removed 0 bases from V and 3 bases from J; junction bases left unmatched: 4. The DNA for the CDR3 is TGCGCCAGCAGCTTGGTGGGACAGAGGACAGATACGCAGTATTTT. Protein: CASSLVGQRTDTQYF.

This clonotype was counted between two and nine times. This chain's CDR3 is CASSKRGNKYV. The CDR3 coding sequence is TGTGCCAGCAGCAAAAGGGGTAATAAGTACGTC. The V and J genes are TRBV21-1 and TRBJ2-7; TRBD1, the D gene given by the table, was not confirmed from the DNA. TRBV21-1 is a pseudogene locus. The CDR3 spans 11 residues.

This clonotype was detected many times. This rearrangement joins TRBV6-5 to TRBJ2-3; D uncertain. Germline lookup yields CDR1 MNHEY and CDR2 SVGAGI. This CDR3 has 14 amino acids. V lost 6 bases and J 2 bases, leaving 12 bases between the germline ends. CDR3: CASRDGSFTDTQYF. The CDR3 nucleotides read TGTGCCAGCAGGGACGGAAGTTTCACAGATACGCAGTATTTT.

In regard to this clonotype: A read error may explain this, as a much larger clone is one base away. The chain employs TRBV6-2 or TRBV6-3 and TRBJ2-1; tentatively, D is TRBD1 or TRBD2 (5 bases each). The germline gives CDR1 MNHEY, CDR2 SVGEGT. The CDR3 extends over 16 amino acids. CDR3 in DNA: TGTGTCAGCACAGGAGAGCGGAGGAGCTCCTACAATGAGCAGTTCTTC. It encodes CVSTGERRSSYNEQFF.

This clonotype has ten or more counts. V is TRBV29-1 and J is TRBJ1-2; TRBD1 is a possible D gene (6 bases). Germline V gene lookup returns CDR1 SQVTM and CDR2 ANQGSEA. The ends were cut back, 0 bases at V and 4 bases at J, with 15 bases in the middle. The CDR3 is made up of 15 amino acids. The CDR3 sequence is CSVEDSGAPGYGYTF. The CDR3 bases are TGCAGCGTTGAAGATTCGGGGGCCCCTGGCTATGGCTACACCTTC.

The rearrangement uses TRBV5-1 and TRBJ2-1, with a tentative D call TRBD2 (5 bases). Trimming removed 7 bases from V and 4 bases from J, with 12 bases in between. This CDR3 is 13 amino acids long. Germline V gene data show CDR1 as SGHRS and CDR2 as YFSETQ. CDR3 amino acids: CASSQRNYNEQFF. The CDR3 nucleotides are TGCGCCAGCTCCCAGCGGAATTACAATGAGCAGTTCTTC.

This clonotype came up once. The rearrangement links TRBV10-3 to TRBJ2-7, with 7 bases identical to TRBD2. The V segment lost 6 bases and the J segment 1 base; nucleotides outside the gene matches: 6. Germline CDR1 is ENHRY and CDR2 is SYGVKD. There are 14 residues in the CDR3. This CDR3 is CAIRTGGSSYEQYF. As DNA, the CDR3 is TGTGCCATCAGGACGGGCGGGAGTTCCTACGAGCAGTACTTC.

This clonotype was observed at least ten times. The V gene is TRBV20-1, the J gene TRBJ2-2; D is ambiguous. Trimming shortened V by 3 bases and J by 5 bases, and 10 bases separated the two germline ends. Germline V gene data show CDR1 as DFQATT and CDR2 as SNEGSKA (reference sequence). The CDR3 sequence is 13 residues long. The CDR3: CSARVQTTGELFF. The DNA for the CDR3 is TGCAGTGCTAGGGTCCAGACTACCGGGGAGCTGTTTTTT.

This clonotype was seen ten or more times. This rearrangement joins TRBV5-1 to TRBJ2-2; TRBD2 matches 13 bases. This CDR3 is 16 amino acids long. Trimming at V came to 3 bases and at J to 7 bases, leaving 6 bases not matched to a gene. Per the germline V gene, CDR1 is SGHRS and CDR2 is YFSETQ. The DNA of the CDR3 is TGCGCCAGCAGCTCTCCGGGACTAGCGGGGCACGGGGAGCTGTTTTTT. It codes for CASSSPGLAGHGELFF.

This clonotype came up many times. J is TRBJ2-3 and V is TRBV12-3 or TRBV12-4, with 12 positions matching TRBD2. V trimming: 6 bases; J trimming: 2 bases; junction bases outside the gene matches: 6. CDR3 length: 16 amino acids. The CDR3, as DNA: TGTGCCAGCAGCCAAAGGACTAGCGGGGTCACAGATACGCAGTATTTT. Translated: CASSQRTSGVTDTQYF.

This clonotype was found many times. The chain uses TRBV5-6 and TRBJ2-7, with D possibly being TRBD1 (6 bases). The germline V gene encodes CDR1 SGHDT and CDR2 YYEEEE. The CDR3 sequence is 14 residues long. Deletions cut 2 bases from V and 6 bases from J, with 15 bases between. CDR3 region: CASSFAGQSIEQYF. The CDR3 bases are TGTGCCAGCAGCTTCGCCGGACAGTCAATCGAGCAGTACTTC. The complete variable domain, with remaining parts taken from reference TRBV5-6 and TRBJ2-7, reads DAGVTQSPTHLIKTRGQQVTLRCSPKSGHDTVSWYQQALGQGPQFIFQYYEEEERQRGNFPDRFSGHQFPNYSSELNVNALLLGDSALYLCASSFAGQSIEQYFGPGTRLTVT.

This clonotype appeared many times. The J gene is TRBJ2-4, the V gene TRBV2; D possibly matches TRBD1 or TRBD2 (6 bases each). The V gene's germline CDR1 is SNHLY and CDR2 FYNNEI. Between the trimmed V and J ends, which lost 2 bases and 5 bases, there was a span of 10 bases. The CDR3 sequence is 14 residues long. CDR3 region: CASSEFRGENIQYF. The CDR3 DNA reads as TGTGCCAGCAGTGAATTTAGGGGGGAAAACATTCAGTACTTC.

This clonotype was found many times. The V gene is TRBV3-1, the J gene TRBJ2-1; D gene ambiguous. Germline assignment: CDR1 LGHDT and CDR2 YNNKEL (reference sequence). This CDR3 region has 14 residues. Between the trimmed V and J ends, which lost 0 bases and 6 bases, there was a span of 9 bases. The DNA for the CDR3 is TGTGCCAGCAGCCAAGAAGGGCTAGTCAATGAGCAGTTCTTC. It yields the protein CASSQEGLVNEQFF.

This clonotype has just a few counts. The gene calls are TRBV4-2 and TRBJ2-2; D is uncertain. CDR1 is LGHNA, CDR2 YNFKEQ, per germline. The CDR3 is 13 amino acids. V was clipped by 0 bases and J by 8 bases, with 7 bases between them. The CDR3 here is CASSQDLRGELFF. In DNA form, the CDR3 reads TGTGCCAGCAGCCAAGATCTCCGAGGGGAGCTGTTTTTT.

There are many counts of this clonotype. The chain combines TRBV4-1 with TRBJ2-3; D gene unclear. The CDR3 has 14 residues. Germline V gene sequence: CDR1 MGHRA, CDR2 YSYEKL. Trimming left V 0 bases short and J 2 bases short, with 6 bases between. CDR3 sequence (DNA): TGCGCCAGCAGCCAAGAGACCAACACAGATACGCAGTATTTT. The encoded protein is CASSQETNTDTQYF.

This clonotype came up many times. V gene TRBV7-2 combines with J gene TRBJ2-1; weak D call: TRBD1 (6 bases). The CDR3 loop spans 13 amino acids. Deletions cut 4 bases from V and 2 bases from J, with 6 bases between. From germline, CDR1 is SGHTA and CDR2 FQGNSA. CDR3 DNA sequence: TGTGCCAGCAGCTGGACAGCCTACAATGAGCAGTTCTTC. This codes for CASSWTAYNEQFF.

Many counts were recorded for this clonotype. This chain uses TRBV10-3 with TRBJ2-2; TRBD1 agrees at 7 bases. The CDR3 has 15 amino acids. Germline values: CDR1 ENHRY, CDR2 SYGVKD. With 6 bases clipped from V and 4 bases from J, the junction kept 8 bases outside the gene matches. The CDR3 is CAIRSDRDITGELFF. The CDR3 DNA reads TGTGCCATCAGATCCGACAGGGATATCACCGGGGAGCTGTTTTTT.

Many counts were recorded for this clonotype. CDR3 bases: TGCAGTGCTAGAGATCGACTAGCCGGCCGTGAGACCCAGTACTTC. Translation gives CSARDRLAGRETQYF. J is TRBJ2-5 and V is TRBV20-1; 7 nucleotides line up with TRBD2. Looked up from germline, CDR1 is DFQATT and CDR2 is SNEGSKA (reference sequence). Trimming removed 0 bases from V and 5 bases from J; junction bases left unmatched: 9. This CDR3 contains 15 residues.